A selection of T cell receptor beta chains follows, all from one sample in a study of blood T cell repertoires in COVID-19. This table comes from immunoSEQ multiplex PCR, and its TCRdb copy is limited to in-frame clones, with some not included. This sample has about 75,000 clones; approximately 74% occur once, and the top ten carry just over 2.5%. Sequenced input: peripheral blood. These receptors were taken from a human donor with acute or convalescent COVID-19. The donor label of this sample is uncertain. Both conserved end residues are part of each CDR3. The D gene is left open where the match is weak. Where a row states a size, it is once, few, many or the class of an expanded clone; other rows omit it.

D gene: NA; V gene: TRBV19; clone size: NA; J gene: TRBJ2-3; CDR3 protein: CASSERSTSTDTQYF; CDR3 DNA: TGTGCCAGTAGCGAGCGGAGCACTAGCACAGATACGCAGTATTTT
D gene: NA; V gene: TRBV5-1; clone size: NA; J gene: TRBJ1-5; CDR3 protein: CASSFGAADGQPQHF; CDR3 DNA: TGCGCCAGCAGCTTTGGGGCGGCCGACGGTCAGCCCCAGCATTTT
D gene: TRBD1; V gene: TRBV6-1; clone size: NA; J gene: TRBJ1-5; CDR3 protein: CASTKQGGNQPQHF; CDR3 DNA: TGTGCCAGCACCAAACAGGGGGGCAATCAGCCCCAGCATTTT
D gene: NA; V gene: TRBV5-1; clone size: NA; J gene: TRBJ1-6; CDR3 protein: CASSGEVDSVNRNSPLHF; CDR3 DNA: TGCGCCAGCAGCGGGGAGGTAGACAGCGTCAATAGGAATTCACCCCTCCACTTT
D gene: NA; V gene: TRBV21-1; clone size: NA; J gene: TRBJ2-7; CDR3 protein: CAARGSGTYEQYF; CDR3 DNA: TGTGCCGCGAGGGGGTCGGGAACCTACGAGCAGTACTTC
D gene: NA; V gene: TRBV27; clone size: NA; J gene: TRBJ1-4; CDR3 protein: CASSSNLGKGSEKLFF; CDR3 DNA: TGTGCCAGCAGTTCCAACCTCGGGAAGGGCTCAGAAAAACTGTTTTTT
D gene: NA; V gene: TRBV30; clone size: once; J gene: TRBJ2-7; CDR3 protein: CAWSVKQGTEQYF; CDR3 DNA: TGTGCCTGGAGTGTCAAGCAGGGTACCGAGCAGTACTTC
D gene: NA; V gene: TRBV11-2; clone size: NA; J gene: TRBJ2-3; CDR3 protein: CASSLGGPSTDTQYF; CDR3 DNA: TGTGCCAGCAGCTTAGGGGGGCCTAGCACAGATACGCAGTATTTT
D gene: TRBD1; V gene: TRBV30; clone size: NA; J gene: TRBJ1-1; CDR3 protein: CAWGTGGDTEAFF; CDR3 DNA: TGTGCCTGGGGGACAGGGGGAGACACTGAAGCTTTCTTT
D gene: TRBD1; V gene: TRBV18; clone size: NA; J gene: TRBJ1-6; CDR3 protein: CASSPQGATSPLHF; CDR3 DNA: TGTGCCAGCTCACCTCAGGGGGCCACCTCACCCCTCCACTTT
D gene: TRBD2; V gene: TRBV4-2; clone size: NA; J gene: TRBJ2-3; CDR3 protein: CASSQGLAGRIGSTDTQYF; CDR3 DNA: TGTGCCAGCAGCCAGGGACTAGCGGGAAGGATAGGATCCACAGATACGCAGTATTTT
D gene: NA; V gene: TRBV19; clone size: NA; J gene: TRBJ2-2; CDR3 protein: CASSRGRVIGELFF; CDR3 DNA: TGTGCCAGTTCGCGGGGAAGGGTAATCGGGGAGCTGTTTTTT
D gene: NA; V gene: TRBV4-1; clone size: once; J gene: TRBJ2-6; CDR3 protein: CASSQDLANSGANVLTF; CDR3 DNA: TGCGCCAGCAGCCAAGATCTGGCCAATTCTGGGGCCAACGTCCTGACTTTC
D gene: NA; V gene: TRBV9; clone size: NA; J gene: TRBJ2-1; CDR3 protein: CASSQVANSYNEQFF; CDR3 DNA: TGTGCCAGCAGCCAGGTGGCGAACTCCTACAATGAGCAGTTCTTC
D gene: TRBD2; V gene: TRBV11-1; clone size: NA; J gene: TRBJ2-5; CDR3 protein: CASSLALASQETQYF; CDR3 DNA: TGTGCCAGCAGCTTAGCACTAGCGTCTCAAGAGACCCAGTACTTC
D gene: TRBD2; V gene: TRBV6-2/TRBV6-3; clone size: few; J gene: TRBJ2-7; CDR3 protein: CASSPLAGGIYEQYF; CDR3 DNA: TGTGCCAGCAGCCCTCTAGCGGGAGGGATATACGAGCAGTACTTC
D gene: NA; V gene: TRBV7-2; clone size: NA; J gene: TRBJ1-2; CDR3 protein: CASSLEMPGVNYGYTF; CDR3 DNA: TGTGCCAGCAGCTTAGAGATGCCAGGGGTGAACTATGGCTACACCTTC
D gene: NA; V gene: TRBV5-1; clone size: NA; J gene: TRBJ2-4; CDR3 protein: CASSVGDLAKNIQYF; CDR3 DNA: TGCGCCAGCAGCGTTGGAGACCTAGCCAAAAACATTCAGTACTTC
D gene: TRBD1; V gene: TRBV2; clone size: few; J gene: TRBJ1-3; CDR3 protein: CASSETGGGGNTIYF; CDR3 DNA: TGTGCCAGCAGTGAGACAGGGGGAGGTGGAAACACCATATATTTT
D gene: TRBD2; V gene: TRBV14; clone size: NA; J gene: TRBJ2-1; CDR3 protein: CASSRLAGGRNEQFF; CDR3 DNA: TGTGCCAGCAGCCGACTAGCGGGAGGGCGTAATGAGCAGTTCTTC
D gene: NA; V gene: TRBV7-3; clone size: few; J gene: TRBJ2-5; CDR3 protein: CASSLSVQYF; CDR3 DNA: TGTGCCAGCAGCTTATCGGTTCAGTACTTC
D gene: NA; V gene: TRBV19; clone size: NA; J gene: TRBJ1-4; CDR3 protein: CASHRGAREKLFF; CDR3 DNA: TGTGCCAGTCATCGGGGGGCTAGGGAAAAACTGTTTTTT
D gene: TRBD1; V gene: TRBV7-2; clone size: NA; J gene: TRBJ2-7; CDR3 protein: CASSGTGGAWYEQYF; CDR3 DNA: TGTGCCAGCTCGGGGACAGGGGGCGCATGGTACGAGCAGTACTTC
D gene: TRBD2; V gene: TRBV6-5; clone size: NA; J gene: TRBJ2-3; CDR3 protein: CASRDGGGFTDTQYF; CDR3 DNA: TGTGCCAGCAGGGACGGCGGGGGGTTCACAGATACGCAGTATTTT